This T cell receptor (beta chain) was identified during a study of technical replicates of blood from several donors. Profiled with immunoSEQ multiplex PCR; TCRdb holds only in-frame clones, not every one. Here the sample spans 55,000 to 75,000 clones, around 91% being singletons. The sequenced material came from PBMCs. The clonotype comes from a human donor in good health. Some clones in this sample may be carry-over from other donors' samples.

The CDR3 DNA is TGTGCCAGTAGTATCGGGGGGGCGTCAGAGACCCAGTACTTC. It yields the protein CASSIGGASETQYF. This chain joins TRBV19 and TRBJ2-5, with 8 nucleotides matching TRBD2. CDR1 and CDR2 from the germline V gene are LNHDA and SQIVND (reference sequence). The CDR3 is 14 amino acids. V lost 3 bases, J lost 4 bases, and 4 bases stayed unmatched.